This T cell receptor beta chain appears in the sequencing data of a study of CD4 T cells in relation to SARS-CoV-2 and coronaviruses. Clones were read by immunoSEQ multiplex PCR, and TCRdb kept only the in-frame ones, dropping some. The top ten hold 0.14% of the sample, which has 60,000 or so clones, over 90% seen once. Germline V gives CDR1 MDHEN, CDR2 SYDVKM. CDR3 length equals 16 residues. J gave up 2 bases and V 6 bases, and 11 bases lay outside the gene matches. Before the COVID-19 pandemic, during about 2010-2019, CD4+ T cells were taken from unexposed donors. Sequencing was performed on naive CD4+ T cells from PBMCs. Subset described: naive CD4+ T cells isolated by negative enrichment. This TCR came from a human donor in good health. This chain joins TRBV28 and TRBJ2-7, with 9 bases lining up with TRBD1. The CDR3 DNA reads TGTGCCAGCAGGGGACCGGGACAGGGAAATCCCTACGAGCAGTACTTC. This gives the protein CASRGPGQGNPYEQYF.